A selection of T cell receptor delta chains follows, all from one sample in a study of gammadelta T cells in human blood. TCRdb reprocessed the RT-PCR reads using CATT. The data contain some 900 delta-chain clones, 14% of them singletons. The sample taken for sequencing was non-Vgamma9Vdelta2 gamma-delta T cells from fetal blood. The source of these receptors is a human fetus. CDR3s leave out the opening cysteine and the closing phenylalanine or tryptophan. Size is omitted from some rows. Given values are once, few, many or a class for expanded clones.

large,TRDV2,ACDKKNTGGYLTAQLF
large,TRAV29/DV5,AASGLRPVLGESSWDTRQMF
large,TRDV2,ACARTDKLI
-,TRDV3,AFRGYACTDKLI
medium-sized,TRDV1,ALGEKKLGDRYTDKLI
medium-sized,TRAV38-2/DV8,AYRSARGDTETAQLF
few,TRDV1,ALGELGLGYTDKLI
large,TRDV2,ACDVLGDSPNKLI
medium-sized,TRDV1,ALGEFQYWGLHTDKLI
medium-sized,TRDV1,ALGEPSISFHWGTFTDKLI
large,TRDV3,AFRLRGLLTAQLF
medium-sized,TRDV2,ACDTWGSSWDTRQMF
-,TRDV3,ALTPFFLPGERRLTAQLF
large,TRDV2,ACDRTGDLFDKLI
medium-sized,TRDV3,AFKLGYTDKLI
large,TRDV3,AFSWRVSRLTAQLF
large,TRDV3,ALLGDNKLI
-,TRDV1,ALGPPPLQSKLI
large,TRDV2,ACDSCFGGYSWDTRQMF
hyperexpanded,TRAV29/DV5,AASTGGYTDKLI
large,TRAV38-2/DV8,AYTTGERSWGIRDLPDKLI
large,TRDV2,ACDTERLGDSGVTAQLF
-,TRDV1,ALGDKGALPPGISYTDKLI
few,TRDV1,ALGLFDSGGYGGDKLI
hyperexpanded,TRDV2,ACDTSRKLGDKATAQLF
large,TRDV1,ALGNPLRYTDKLI
large,TRDV3,AFSTGGYVSDKLI
large,TRDV2,ACDKYYTDKLI
large,TRDV1,ALGELDWGIRDKLI
large,TRDV3,AFGILYTDKLI
large,TRDV2,ACDTGGALTAQLF
medium-sized,TRDV1,ALGALGGPSSWDTRQMF
-,TRDV2,ACDTSGDTSWDTRQMF
large,TRAV14/DV4,AMREGWWGIPDKLI
large,TRDV2,ACDTVLGDTDKLI
large,TRDV2,ACDTWGNTDKLI
-,TRDV2,ACDTRWGSNSYTDKLI
medium-sized,TRDV2,ACDTFWGIPKSSWDTRQMF
large,TRAV29/DV5,AASEEYWGPFNSWDTRQMF